Listed below are T cell receptor beta chains from one sample, sequenced in a study of blood T cell repertoires in COVID-19. The repertoire was sequenced with immunoSEQ multiplex PCR; TCRdb's copy has only in-frame clones and lacks some. The data contain tens of thousands of clones, roughly 87% of them singletons. Sequencing used peripheral blood. The receptor set was obtained from a man aged 45-65 years with active COVID-19. CDR3s include the opening cysteine and the closing phenylalanine or tryptophan. D genes are given only for firm matches. The size field is filled for only some rows; it gives once, few, many or a size class.

V,J,D,size,DNA,CDR3
TRBV4-1,TRBJ2-3,TRBD2,.,TGCGCCAGCAGCGGCGTAGCGGGGGCCATCACAGATACGCAGTATTTT,CASSGVAGAITDTQYF
TRBV7-9,TRBJ1-3,.,.,TGTGCCAGCAGCGTGGGCCGGGGTCCAGACTCTGGAAACACCATATATTTT,CASSVGRGPDSGNTIYF
TRBV5-1,TRBJ2-3,.,.,TGCGCCAGCAGGAGGGGGTTCGGAGGTAGCGGCACAGATACGCAGTATTTT,CASRRGFGGSGTDTQYF
TRBV9,TRBJ2-1,TRBD2,.,TGTGCCAGCAGCGTAGACCGACTAGCGGGGGAACTTAATGAGCAGTTCTTC,CASSVDRLAGELNEQFF
TRBV11-2,TRBJ1-4,TRBD1,.,TGTGCCAGCAGCTTAGACAGGGGGAATGAAAAACTGTTTTTT,CASSLDRGNEKLFF
TRBV11-3,TRBJ2-3,.,.,TGTGCCAGCAGCCCCCACCGACGTCGGACAGCGGGCACAGATACGCAGTATTTT,CASSPHRRRTAGTDTQYF
TRBV7-2,TRBJ1-5,.,.,TGTGCCAGCAGCTTAGCGCCAGGCCCTATGGGAGCCAATCAGCCCCAGCATTTT,CASSLAPGPMGANQPQHF
TRBV12-5,TRBJ1-6,.,.,TGTGCTAGTGGTTCCGTCGTTAATTCACCCCTCCACTTT,CASGSVVNSPLHF
TRBV6-2/TRBV6-3,TRBJ2-2,.,once,TGTGCCAGCAGTGTGCGGGGCACCGGGGAGCTGTTTTTT,CASSVRGTGELFF
TRBV11-1,TRBJ1-2,.,once,TGTGCCAGCAGCCTTGGACAGCTTGATGGCTACACCTTC,CASSLGQLDGYTF
TRBV6-2/TRBV6-3,TRBJ2-1,.,.,TGTGCCAGCAGTTACTCCTCTAATGTCCGGGGTGAGCAGTTCTTC,CASSYSSNVRGEQFF
TRBV6-4,TRBJ2-2,TRBD2,.,TGTGCCAGCAGTTACAGACTAGCGGCGAACACCGGGGAGCTGTTTTTT,CASSYRLAANTGELFF
TRBV7-9,TRBJ1-6,.,few,TGTGCCAGCAGCCCGCTTTCGGATAATTCACCCCTCCACTTT,CASSPLSDNSPLHF
TRBV4-2,TRBJ1-3,.,.,TGTGCCAGCAGCCAAAGACTCTTTCGAGACACCATATATTTT,CASSQRLFRDTIYF
TRBV19,TRBJ2-3,TRBD2,.,TGTGCCAGTAGTTCTCTAGCGGGGGCCCCACTAGGCCAGGATACGCAGTATTTT,CASSSLAGAPLGQDTQYF
TRBV2,TRBJ2-1,TRBD2,once,TGTGCCAGCAGTGAGTCTAGCGGGAGGGTCCCCTACAATGAGCAGTTCTTC,CASSESSGRVPYNEQFF
TRBV7-2,TRBJ1-1,.,.,TGTGCCAGCAGCTTAGTCCGCTGGACACTGAACACTGAAGCTTTCTTT,CASSLVRWTLNTEAFF
TRBV6-5,TRBJ1-1,TRBD1,few,TGTGCCAGCAGTTACGGGACAGGGGGAACTGAAGCTTTCTTT,CASSYGTGGTEAFF
TRBV7-2,TRBJ2-3,TRBD2,few,TGTGCCAGCAGCCTTCGACTAGCGGTCACAGATACGCAGTATTTT,CASSLRLAVTDTQYF
TRBV28,TRBJ1-1,TRBD1,.,TGTGCCAGCACTCCAAGGACAGGGAGGGGTACTGAAGCTTTCTTT,CASTPRTGRGTEAFF
TRBV4-3,TRBJ2-7,.,.,TGCGCCAGCAGCCAGAGGAGCTCCTACGAGCAGTACTTC,CASSQRSSYEQYF
TRBV3-1/TRBV3-2,TRBJ1-6,.,.,TGTGCCAGCAGCCAAGATAAAGGGAGCTCCTATAATTCACCCCTCCACTTT,CASSQDKGSSYNSPLHF
TRBV19,TRBJ1-2,TRBD1,.,TGTGCCAGTAAAGAGGCCCTCGGGACAGGGAGTTCCTATGGCTACACCTTC,CASKEALGTGSSYGYTF
TRBV19,TRBJ2-1,.,.,TGTGCCAGTAACCCGAATAGAGCAAATGAGCAGTTCTTC,CASNPNRANEQFF
TRBV12-5,TRBJ2-5,TRBD2,.,TGTGCTAGTGGTTTGGTACTTAGCGGGGGGCCCCAAGAGACCCAGTACTTC,CASGLVLSGGPQETQYF
TRBV5-1,TRBJ2-1,.,once,TGCGCCAGCAGCCTTACTAGTGAGCAGTTCTTC,CASSLTSEQFF
TRBV9,TRBJ1-2,.,.,TGTGCCAGCAGCGTAGCAGCCCGGGCTAACTATGGCTACACCTTC,CASSVAARANYGYTF
TRBV5-8,TRBJ2-3,.,few,TGTGCCAGCAGCCTGACCGACTGGGATACGCAGTATTTT,CASSLTDWDTQYF
TRBV5-1,TRBJ1-2,TRBD1,once,TGCGCCAGCAGCTGGGGATCAGGGGGAAGAATTCAAGGCTACACCTTC,CASSWGSGGRIQGYTF
TRBV9,TRBJ1-4,.,once,TGTGCCAGCAGCGTAGCCAGGGGCATTAATGAAAAACTGTTTTTT,CASSVARGINEKLFF
TRBV5-1,TRBJ2-1,TRBD2,once,TGCGCCAGCAGCATGGGACTAGCGGGGAATGAGCAGTTCTTC,CASSMGLAGNEQFF
TRBV6-5,TRBJ2-1,.,.,TGTGCCAGCAAAGGTCCAGGGGCTGTTGAGCAGTTCTTC,CASKGPGAVEQFF
TRBV7-6,TRBJ2-2,TRBD2,.,TGTGCCAGCAGCTTTCCTAGCGGGGGGTCTCGAGGGGAGCTGTTTTTT,CASSFPSGGSRGELFF
TRBV5-1,TRBJ2-2,.,.,TGCGCCAGCAGCTTGATGGGTAGCGGGAACACCGGGGAGCTGTTTTTT,CASSLMGSGNTGELFF
TRBV6-5,TRBJ1-1,.,.,TGTGCCACCGTTGTGGCAGGGGAAACTTTCTTT,CATVVAGETFF
TRBV7-2,TRBJ2-7,TRBD1,.,TGTGCCAGCAGCTCAGACAGGGCCTCCTACGAGCAGTACTTC,CASSSDRASYEQYF
TRBV5-6,TRBJ2-5,TRBD2,.,TGTGCCAGCAGCCGGCCTTCCGCGGGAGGTGTGGAGACCCAGTACTTC,CASSRPSAGGVETQYF
TRBV6-5,TRBJ1-2,TRBD1,.,TGTGCCAGCAGTCCAACAGGGGTTGCGGGCTACACCTTC,CASSPTGVAGYTF
TRBV7-9,TRBJ1-3,.,once,TGTGCCAGCAGCTTAGCGCAGGGGACTGGAAACACCATATATTTT,CASSLAQGTGNTIYF
TRBV18,TRBJ1-2,TRBD1,.,TGTGCCAGCTCAACAGGACAGGGGTATGGCTACACCTTC,CASSTGQGYGYTF
TRBV29-1,TRBJ2-3,TRBD2,.,TGCAGCTTGGGTAGCGGGAGGATAAAAGATACGCAGTATTTT,CSLGSGRIKDTQYF
TRBV14,TRBJ2-4,.,.,TGTGCCAGCAGCCACAGGGGTTCCCAGCTAGCCAAAAACATTCAGTACTTC,CASSHRGSQLAKNIQYF